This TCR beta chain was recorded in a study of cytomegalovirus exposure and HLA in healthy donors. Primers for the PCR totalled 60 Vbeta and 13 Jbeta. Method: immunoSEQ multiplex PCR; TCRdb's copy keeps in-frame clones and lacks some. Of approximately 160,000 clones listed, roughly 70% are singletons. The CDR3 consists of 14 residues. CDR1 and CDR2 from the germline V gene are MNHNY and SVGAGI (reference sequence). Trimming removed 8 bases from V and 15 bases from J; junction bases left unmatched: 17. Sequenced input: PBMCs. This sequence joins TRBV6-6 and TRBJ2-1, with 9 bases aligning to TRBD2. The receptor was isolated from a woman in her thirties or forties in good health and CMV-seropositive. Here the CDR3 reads CASLPRTSEVQLFF. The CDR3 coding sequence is TGTGCCAGCCTTCCTCGGACTAGCGAGGTCCAGCTGTTCTTC.